A single sample gave rise to the 27 T cell receptor beta chains below, sequenced in a study of T-cell reconstitution after alpha-beta-depleted transplantation in children listed by TCRdb under 2016. Libraries came from PCR. Sequenced on an Illumina HiSeq 2500. TCR library preparation used molecular barcoding, with unique molecular identifiers applied to normalize quantification of the TCRbeta repertoire. TCRdb's own reprocessing of the public reads used fastp at Q25 and MiXCR and kept productive beta chains. Every distinct CDR3 protein forms one entry, paired with its most common genes and DNA. This sample has about 230,000 distinct CDR3 sequences in its table, and approximately 9.8% of those were observed once. Jointly, the top ten make up approximately 5% of the sample. The sample here was PBMCs from the stem cell graft donor, taken from the stem cell graft. All receptors derive from a human donor who donated a stem cell graft to a child with SCID.

At least ten counts were recorded for this clonotype. The rearrangement links TRBV7-8 to TRBJ2-3; 7 nucleotides line up with TRBD1. The CDR3 loop spans 20 amino acids. CDR1 SGHVS and CDR2 FQNEAQ come from the germline V gene. V trimming: 1 base; J trimming: 0 bases; junction bases outside the gene matches: 16. Here the CDR3 DNA reads TGTGCCAGCAGCTTAGTCCTTACAATCCCGACAGGGAGTAGCACAGATACGCAGTATTTT. Its translation: CASSLVLTIPTGSSTDTQYF. Supplemented by reference TRBV7-8 and TRBJ2-3, the full variable domain reads GAGVSQSPRYKVAKRGQDVALRCDPISGHVSLFWYQQALGQGPEFLTYFQNEAQLDKSGLPSDRFFAERPEGSVSTLKIQRTQQEDSAVYLCASSLVLTIPTGSSTDTQYFGPGTRLTVL.

This clonotype was seen repeatedly, ten times or more. The chain employs TRBV20-1 and TRBJ1-6, with 7 bases that match TRBD1. The V gene end was trimmed by 4 bases and the J gene end by 4 bases; junction bases not matched to a gene: 7. From germline, CDR1 is DFQATT and CDR2 SNEGSKA (reference sequence). This CDR3 is built from 15 residues. The CDR3 loop is CSATGGGLYNSPLHF. CDR3 sequence (DNA): TGCAGTGCTACAGGGGGGGGACTGTATAATTCACCCCTCCACTTT.

This clonotype was found many times. The chain recombines TRBV7-9 with TRBJ2-3, with TRBD2 as a possible D gene (6 bases). The CDR3 extends over 14 amino acids. CDR1 and CDR2 (germline): SEHNR, FQNEAQ (reference sequence). Trimming removed 5 bases from V and 4 bases from J, with 13 bases in between. The CDR3 DNA sequence: TGTGCCAGCAGCCTGGGGTCGGGGGCAGATACGCAGTATTTT. Protein sequence: CASSLGSGADTQYF.

This clonotype has at least ten counts. The chain uses TRBV18 and TRBJ2-1; D not certain. Germline V CDR1 and CDR2: KGHSH, LQKENI. The CDR3 runs to 12 residues. Deletions cut 4 bases from V and 7 bases from J, with 8 bases between. CDR3 nucleotide sequence: TGTGCCAGCTCACTAAGCGTAAATGAGCAGTTCTTC. It encodes CASSLSVNEQFF.

There are a few counts of this clonotype. This chain links TRBV12-3 or TRBV12-4 with TRBJ2-7; D possibly matches TRBD1 or TRBD2 (6 bases each). The CDR3 sequence is 14 residues long. V was shortened by 1 base and J by 5 bases, with 12 bases between the two germline ends. The CDR3 nucleotides are TGTGCCAGCAGTTTAGGGGGACGGGGGCACGAGCAGTACTTC. This translates into CASSLGGRGHEQYF.

In this sample, this clonotype turned up many times. This sequence joins TRBV2 and TRBJ2-1; D possibly corresponds to TRBD1 (6 bases). The CDR3 runs 17 residues. Germline-derived CDR1 and CDR2 are SNHLY and FYNNEI. Trimming left V 7 bases short and J 0 bases short, with 19 bases between. CDR3 coding DNA: TGTGCCAGCACCCTGGGCGGTTGGGACATCTCCTACAATGAGCAGTTCTTC. Its translation: CASTLGGWDISYNEQFF.

This clonotype was observed at least ten times. The chain links TRBV2 to TRBJ1-1; 9 bases line up with TRBD1. Germline CDR1 and CDR2: SNHLY and FYNNEI. After removal of 6 bases from V and 6 bases from J, the junction contained 2 bases not matched to a gene. The CDR3 totals 12 residues. CDR3 in amino acids: CASRGQGPEAFF. Here the CDR3 DNA reads TGTGCCAGCAGGGGACAGGGCCCTGAAGCTTTCTTT.

Many counts were recorded for this clonotype. This rearrangement joins TRBV11-2 to TRBJ1-1; weak D call: TRBD1 (6 bases). V lost 3 bases, J lost 4 bases, and 24 bases lay in between. The CDR3 totals 18 residues. Looked up from germline, CDR1 is SGHAT and CDR2 is FQNNGV. CDR3 sequence: CASSFPLGGREWATEAFF. CDR3 DNA sequence: TGTGCCAGCAGCTTCCCCCTCGGGGGGCGCGAGTGGGCCACTGAAGCTTTCTTT.

This clonotype has a count of ten or more. CDR3 residues: CASSLPDETQYF. The CDR3 DNA sequence: TGCGCCAGCAGCTTGCCAGACGAGACCCAGTACTTC. J is TRBJ2-5 and V is TRBV5-1; D is unresolved. The CDR3 has 12 residues. V lost 1 base, J lost 5 bases, and 6 bases lay in between. CDR1 is SGHRS, CDR2 YFSETQ, per germline.

This clonotype was picked up many times. One end of the junction does not line up with germline, which may come from a read error. This chain uses TRBV20-1 with TRBJ2-1; 10 nucleotides match TRBD1. The CDR3 sequence is 15 residues long. Germline CDR1 DFQATT, CDR2 SNEGSKA (reference sequence). The CDR3 coding sequence is TGCAGTGCCAGAGAAGGGACAGGGGCGAGGTATGAGCAGTTCTTC. Amino acid sequence: CSAREGTGARYEQFF.

This chain links TRBV29-1 with TRBJ2-3; D may correspond to TRBD1 or TRBD2 (5 bases each). Trimming cost V 7 bases and J 2 bases, with 16 bases left between them. CDR3 length: 14 residues. Germline loops: CDR1 SQVTM, CDR2 ANQGSEA. This CDR3 is CSAKSWGFTDTQYF. CDR3 sequence (DNA): TGCAGCGCCAAGTCCTGGGGGTTCACAGATACGCAGTATTTT.

This clonotype was counted at least ten times. The J gene is TRBJ2-5, the V gene TRBV20-1; 8 bases match TRBD2. Trimming cost V 3 bases and J 2 bases; bases outside gene matches: 8. This CDR3 is built from 15 residues. CDR1 is DFQATT and CDR2 is SNEGSKA in the germline V gene (reference sequence). CDR3 protein: CSASLLAGLQETQYF. The CDR3, as DNA: TGCAGTGCTAGTCTTCTAGCGGGCTTACAAGAGACCCAGTACTTC.

This clonotype was counted many times. The chain combines TRBV6-1 with TRBJ1-1; no clear D. CDR3 size: 17 residues. Germline-derived CDR1 and CDR2 are MNHNS and SASEGT. V lost 2 bases, J lost 4 bases, and 20 bases lay in between. The DNA for the CDR3 is TGTGCCAGCAGTGAAACGGTTCGGAGGGTAGTAAGCACTGAAGCTTTCTTT. Its protein is CASSETVRRVVSTEAFF.

The sample holds many counts of this clonotype. The CDR3, as DNA: TGCGCCAGCAGCCAAGGGTGGACAACCAATGAGCAGTTCTTC. This encodes CASSQGWTTNEQFF. The chain combines TRBV4-3 with TRBJ2-1; a possible D gene is TRBD1 (5 bases). The V end was cut by 1 base, the J end by 6 bases, with 10 bases between. The CDR3 runs to 14 residues. Germline V gene data show CDR1 as LGHNA and CDR2 as YSLEER.

The chain couples TRBV6-5 to TRBJ2-5, with 8 bases identical to TRBD2. From germline, CDR1 is MNHEY and CDR2 SVGAGI. The junction had 6 bases not matched to a gene; V was cut back by 4 bases and J by 5 bases. This CDR3 has 14 amino acids. The CDR3 sequence: CASSSRSGGETQYF. CDR3 nucleotide sequence: TGTGCCAGCAGTTCCCGCTCGGGAGGGGAGACCCAGTACTTC.

This clonotype was recorded at least ten times. The chain joins TRBV20-1 to TRBJ2-2; D perhaps matches TRBD1 (5 bases). V was cut by 3 bases and J by 4 bases, with 15 bases left in between. Germline CDR1 is DFQATT and CDR2 is SNEGSKA (reference sequence). The CDR3 length is 15 residues. CDR3 coding DNA: TGCAGTGCTAGGGCAGGGTATTATGGCACCGGGGAGCTGTTTTTT. Its translation: CSARAGYYGTGELFF.

This clonotype was seen repeatedly, ten times or more. This sequence joins TRBV18 and TRBJ2-2; D is ambiguous. Trimming cost V 4 bases and J 1 base, with 4 bases left between them. The CDR3 length is 13 residues. CDR1 is KGHSH, CDR2 LQKENI, per germline. CDR3 DNA sequence: TGTGCCAGCTCACGACTGAACACCGGGGAGCTGTTTTTT. Amino acids: CASSRLNTGELFF.

Many counts were recorded for this clonotype. This chain joins TRBV5-1 and TRBJ2-1; D gene unclear. The CDR3 is 16 amino acids. V shed 1 base and J shed 0 bases, with 11 bases lying between them. The germline CDR1 and CDR2 sequences are SGHRS and YFSETQ. The CDR3 nucleotides read TGCGCCAGCAGCTTGCGGCCGGAGAGCTCCTACAATGAGCAGTTCTTC. It specifies CASSLRPESSYNEQFF.

This clonotype was counted ten times or more. The chain carries TRBV28 and TRBJ1-2, with 9 nucleotides matching TRBD1. This CDR3 has 15 residues. CDR1 is MDHEN and CDR2 is SYDVKM in the germline V gene. V lost 4 bases, J lost 6 bases, and 9 bases stayed unmatched. CDR3 DNA sequence: TGTGCCAGCAGTTCACCGACAGGGGGTACCGATGGCTACACCTTC. As protein: CASSSPTGGTDGYTF.

This clonotype was counted ten times or more. The rearrangement joins TRBV18 to TRBJ2-3, with D unresolved. Germline V CDR1 and CDR2: KGHSH, LQKENI. Trimming stripped 4 bases from V and 4 bases from J, with 12 bases between. The CDR3 runs to 14 residues. The DNA of the CDR3 is TGTGCCAGCTCACGAGCCGCGGTCCCAGATACGCAGTATTTT. Its translation: CASSRAAVPDTQYF.

This clonotype was seen many times. The gene calls are TRBV3-1 and TRBJ2-5; TRBD2 aligns across 10 bases. Germline V gene lookup returns CDR1 LGHDT and CDR2 YNNKEL (reference sequence). CDR3 length: 14 amino acids. With 4 bases clipped from V and 3 bases from J, the junction kept 2 bases outside the gene matches. The CDR3, as DNA: TGTGCCAGCAGCCTAGCGGGGGGCAAAGAGACCCAGTACTTC. Encoded protein: CASSLAGGKETQYF.

At least ten counts were recorded for this clonotype. J is TRBJ2-5 and V is TRBV7-9, with 8 bases matching TRBD1. The germline V gene has CDR1 SEHNR and CDR2 FQNEAQ (reference sequence). J lost 7 bases, V lost 5 bases, and 15 bases had no gene match. This CDR3 has 16 amino acids. The CDR3 region is CASSLRGQGSRGTQYF. The DNA for the CDR3 is TGTGCCAGCAGCCTCCGAGGACAGGGATCAAGAGGGACCCAGTACTTC.

The table lists this clonotype with many counts. This chain uses TRBV7-3 with TRBJ2-2; a possible D gene is TRBD1 (5 bases). Germline V gene data show CDR1 as SGHTA and CDR2 as FQGTGA. The CDR3 spans 16 residues. V dropped 3 bases and J dropped 5 bases, with 16 bases sitting between them. CDR3 sequence: CASSLVAGWDTGELFF. In DNA, the CDR3 is TGTGCCAGCAGCTTGGTTGCAGGGTGGGATACCGGGGAGCTGTTTTTT.

Many counts were recorded for this clonotype. V gene TRBV5-5 combines with J gene TRBJ1-1, with D perhaps matching TRBD1 (5 bases). The germline V gene encodes CDR1 SGHKS and CDR2 YYEKEE (reference sequence). V lost 2 bases, J lost 4 bases, and 12 bases lay in between. This CDR3 is built from 14 residues. The CDR3 region is CASSFGTRSTEAFF. CDR3 bases: TGTGCCAGCAGCTTCGGGACCAGAAGCACTGAAGCTTTCTTT.

The sample holds many counts of this clonotype. The chain is built from TRBV20-1 and TRBJ2-1; 8 bases agree with TRBD2. The V segment lost 3 bases and the J segment 3 bases; nucleotides outside the gene matches: 1. Germline-derived CDR1 and CDR2 are DFQATT and SNEGSKA (reference sequence). The CDR3 runs to 13 residues. The CDR3 reads CSARGLDYNEQFF. CDR3 nucleotides: TGCAGTGCTAGGGGACTAGACTACAATGAGCAGTTCTTC.

This clonotype was detected many times. The CDR3 nucleotides read TGTGCCAGCAGTCCCGGACAGGGTCAAGGGGAAAAACTGTTTTTT. It specifies CASSPGQGQGEKLFF. The chain carries TRBV28 and TRBJ1-4, with 8 bases identical to TRBD1. Germline CDR1 and CDR2: MDHEN and SYDVKM. The CDR3 covers 15 residues. J gave up 8 bases and V 5 bases, and 10 bases lay outside the gene matches.

This clonotype was counted ten times or more. The CDR3 reads CAISEGLTPTPGGYTF. CDR3 DNA: TGTGCCATCAGTGAGGGGCTGACACCCACCCCCGGTGGCTACACCTTC. The J gene is TRBJ1-2, the V gene TRBV10-3; no clear D. CDR3 size: 16 residues. CDR1 is ENHRY and CDR2 is SYGVKD in the germline V gene. Between the trimmed V and J ends, which lost 2 bases and 7 bases, there was a span of 20 bases.